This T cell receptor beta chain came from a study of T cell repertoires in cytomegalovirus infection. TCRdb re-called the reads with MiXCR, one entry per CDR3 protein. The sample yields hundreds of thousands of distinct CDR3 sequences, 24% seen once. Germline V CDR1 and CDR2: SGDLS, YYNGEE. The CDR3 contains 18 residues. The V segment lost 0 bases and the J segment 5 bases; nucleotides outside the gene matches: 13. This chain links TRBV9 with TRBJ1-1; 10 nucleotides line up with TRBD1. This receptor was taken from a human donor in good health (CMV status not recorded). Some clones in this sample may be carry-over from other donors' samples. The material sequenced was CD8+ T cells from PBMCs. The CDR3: CASSVAKGDRGRRTEAFF. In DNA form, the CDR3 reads TGTGCCAGCAGCGTAGCTAAAGGAGACAGGGGGCGGCGAACTGAAGCTTTCTTT.